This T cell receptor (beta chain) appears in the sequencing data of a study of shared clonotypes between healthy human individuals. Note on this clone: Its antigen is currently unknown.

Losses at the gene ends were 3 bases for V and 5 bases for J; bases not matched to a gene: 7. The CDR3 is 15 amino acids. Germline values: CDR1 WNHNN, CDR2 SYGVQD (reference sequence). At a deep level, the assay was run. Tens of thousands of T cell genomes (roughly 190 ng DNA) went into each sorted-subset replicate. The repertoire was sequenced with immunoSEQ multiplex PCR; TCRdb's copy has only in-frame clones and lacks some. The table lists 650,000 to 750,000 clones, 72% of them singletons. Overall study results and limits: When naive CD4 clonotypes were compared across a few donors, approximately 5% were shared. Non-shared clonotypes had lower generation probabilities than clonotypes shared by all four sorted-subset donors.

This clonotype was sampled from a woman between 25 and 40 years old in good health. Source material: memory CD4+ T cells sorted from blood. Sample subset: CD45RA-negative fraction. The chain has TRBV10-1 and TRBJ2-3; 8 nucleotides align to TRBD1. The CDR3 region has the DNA TGCGCCAGCAGTGAAACCGGGACAGGCTTAGATACGCAGTATTTT. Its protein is CASSETGTGLDTQYF.